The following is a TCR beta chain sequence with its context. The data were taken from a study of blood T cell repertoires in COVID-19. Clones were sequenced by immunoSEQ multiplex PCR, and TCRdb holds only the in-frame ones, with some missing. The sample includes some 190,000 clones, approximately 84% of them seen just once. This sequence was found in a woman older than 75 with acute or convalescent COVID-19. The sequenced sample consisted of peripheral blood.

CDR3 in amino acids: CASSQGALAAGRGTQYF. The CDR3 nucleotides are TGTGCCAGCAGCCAGGGAGCACTAGCGGCCGGACGAGGGACCCAGTACTTC. V gene TRBV7-2 combines with J gene TRBJ2-5, with 8 bases aligning to TRBD2. Looked up from germline, CDR1 is SGHTA and CDR2 is FQGNSA. The CDR3 runs 17 residues. V trimming: 5 bases; J trimming: 7 bases; junction bases outside the gene matches: 18.